This TCR beta chain was obtained from a study of OX40 agonist ivuxolimab in advanced cancers. Across the whole study: Three partial responders included one hepatocellular carcinoma patient and two cutaneous melanoma patients.

Assay used: immunoSEQ multiplex PCR; TCRdb lists only in-frame clones, some missing. In the table there are nearly 80,000 clones, roughly four fifths of which are singletons. This CDR3 spans 15 amino acids. Looked up from germline, CDR1 is SGHRS and CDR2 is YFSETQ. The V and J ends lost 4 bases and 1 base, in that order; junction bases with no gene match: 6. This chain uses TRBV5-1 with TRBJ2-3, with 7 positions matching TRBD1. The TCR comes from an adult with an advanced solid tumor such as melanoma, head and neck, liver or kidney cancer. The sequences come from CD4+ or CD8+ T cells sorted from blood, collected in a trial of the OX40 agonist ivuxolimab. The CDR3 loop reads CASSPNRGRTDTQYF. The CDR3 DNA sequence: TGCGCCAGCAGCCCGAACAGGGGCCGCACAGATACGCAGTATTTT.